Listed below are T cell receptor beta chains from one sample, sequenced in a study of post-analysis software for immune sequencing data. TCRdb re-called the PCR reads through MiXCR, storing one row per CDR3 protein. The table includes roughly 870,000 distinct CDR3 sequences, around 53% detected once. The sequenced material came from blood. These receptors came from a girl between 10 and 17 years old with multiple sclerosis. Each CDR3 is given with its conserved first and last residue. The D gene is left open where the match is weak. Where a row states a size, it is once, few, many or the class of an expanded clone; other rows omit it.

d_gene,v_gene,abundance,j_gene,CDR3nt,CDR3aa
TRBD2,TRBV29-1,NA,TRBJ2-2,TGCAGCGTTCTGGCGGGAGACACCGGGGAGCTGTTTTTT,CSVLAGDTGELFF
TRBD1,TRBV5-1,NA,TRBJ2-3,TGCGCCAGCAGCTTGACGGACAGGAGCACAGATACGCAGTATTTT,CASSLTDRSTDTQYF
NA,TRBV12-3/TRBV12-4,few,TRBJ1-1,TGTGCCAGCAGTGGGCCCGGGGGATGGACTGAAGCTTTCTTT,CASSGPGGWTEAFF
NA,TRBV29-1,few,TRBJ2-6,TGCAGCGTTGGGGTCTCTGGGGCCAACGTCCTGACTTTC,CSVGVSGANVLTF
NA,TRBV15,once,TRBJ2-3,TGTGCCACCAGCAGAGGAGAAGGGACAGATACGCAGTATTTT,CATSRGEGTDTQYF
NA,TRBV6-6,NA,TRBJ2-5,TGTGCCAGTCGTACTGAGGGAGAGACCCAGTACTTC,CASRTEGETQYF
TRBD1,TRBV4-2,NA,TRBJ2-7,TGTGCCAGCAGCCAGGAAGGCACAGGGGTCTACGAGCAGTACTTC,CASSQEGTGVYEQYF
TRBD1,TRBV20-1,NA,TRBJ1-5,TGCAGTGCGAACAAAGGGGGCACAGCTCAGCCCCAGCATTTT,CSANKGGTAQPQHF
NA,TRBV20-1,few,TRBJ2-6,TGCAGTACTCAGACCGGGACGAGGGGGGCCAACGTCCTGACTTTC,CSTQTGTRGANVLTF
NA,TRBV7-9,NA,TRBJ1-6,TGTGCCAGCAGCAGAGACGGGCCACCCCTCCACTTT,CASSRDGPPLHF
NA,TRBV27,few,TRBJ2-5,TGTGCCAGCAGCCGGCAGTACCAAGAGACCCAGTACTTC,CASSRQYQETQYF
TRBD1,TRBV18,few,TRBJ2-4,TGTGCCAGCTCACCCCTGAGGACAGGGTCGTTAAAGGGAAACATTCAGTACTTC,CASSPLRTGSLKGNIQYF
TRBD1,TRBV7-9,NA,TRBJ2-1,TGTGCCAGCAGCACCTGGACAGGTTTTAATGAGCAGTTCTTC,CASSTWTGFNEQFF
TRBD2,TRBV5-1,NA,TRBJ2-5,TGCGCCAGCAGCTGGAGGCTAGCGGGGGGACGCCAAGAGACCCAGTACTTC,CASSWRLAGGRQETQYF
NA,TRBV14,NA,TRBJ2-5,TGTGCCGGCAGCCAAGATAGGAGGACCTTGGGAGAGACCCAGTACTTC,CAGSQDRRTLGETQYF
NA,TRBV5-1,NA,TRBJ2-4,TGCGCCAGCACCCAACGAGAGGGGCCATTTGGGACACGTAAAAACATTCAGTACTTC,CASTQREGPFGTRKNIQYF
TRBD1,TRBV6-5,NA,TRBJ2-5,TGTGCCAGCAGTTACGCGGGACAGGGCTTAGAGACCCAGTACTTC,CASSYAGQGLETQYF
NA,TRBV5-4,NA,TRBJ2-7,TGTGCCAGCAGCTTGAATCCAGCGGGTGGAATGGAGCAGTACTTC,CASSLNPAGGMEQYF
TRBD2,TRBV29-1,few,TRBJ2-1,TGCAGCGTTGAGGGGACTAGCCTCTCCTACAATGAGCAGTTCTTC,CSVEGTSLSYNEQFF
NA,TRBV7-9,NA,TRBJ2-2,TGTGCCAGCAGCTTAAAGGGAAGGACCGGGGAGCTGTTTTTT,CASSLKGRTGELFF
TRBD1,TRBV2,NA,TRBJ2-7,TGTGCCAGCAGGGGGGACAGGACCTCCTACGAGCAGTACTTC,CASRGDRTSYEQYF
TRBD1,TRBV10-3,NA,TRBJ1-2,TGTGCCATCAGTGATCACGCGACAGGGGGGTATGGCTACACCTTC,CAISDHATGGYGYTF
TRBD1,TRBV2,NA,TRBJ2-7,TGTGCCAGTCTCCGGGACAGCTCCTACGAGCAGTACTTC,CASLRDSSYEQYF
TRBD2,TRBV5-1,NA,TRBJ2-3,TGCGCCAGCCGACTAGCGGGCATCACAGATACGCAGTATTTT,CASRLAGITDTQYF
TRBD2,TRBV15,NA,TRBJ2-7,TGTGCCACCAGCAGAGGAGGACTAGTCTTGGGAGAGCAGTACTTC,CATSRGGLVLGEQYF
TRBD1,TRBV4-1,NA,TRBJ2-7,TGCGCCAGCAGCCAAGTACGACAGGGCTCCTACGAGCAGTACTTC,CASSQVRQGSYEQYF
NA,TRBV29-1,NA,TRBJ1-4,TGCAGCTTCCGGGCCACCTACGAAAAACTGTTTTTT,CSFRATYEKLFF
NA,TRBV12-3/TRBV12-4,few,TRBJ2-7,TGTGCCAGCAGTCTAAGGGCCTACTACGAGCAGTACTTC,CASSLRAYYEQYF
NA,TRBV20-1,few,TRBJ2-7,TGCAGTGCTAGCCGGATGGGGACGGTGGCCTACGAGCAGTACTTC,CSASRMGTVAYEQYF
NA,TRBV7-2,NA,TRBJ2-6,TGTGCCGCACCGCTGGGGGCGATCTCTGGGGCCAACGTCCTGACTTTC,CAAPLGAISGANVLTF
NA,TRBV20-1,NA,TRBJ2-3,TGCAGTGCCCCAACTAGAGATACGCAGTATTTT,CSAPTRDTQYF
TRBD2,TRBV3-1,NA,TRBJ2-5,TGTGCCAGCAGCCAAGGACTAGCGGGGCTTCAAGAGACCCAGTACTTC,CASSQGLAGLQETQYF
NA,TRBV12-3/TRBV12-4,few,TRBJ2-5,TGTGCCAGCAGTCAAACCCTCCGGACAGAGCGGATGCAACACCAAGAGACCCAGTACTTC,CASSQTLRTERMQHQETQYF
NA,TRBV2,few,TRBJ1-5,TGTGCCAGCGGCCCGGACAGCTATAGCAATCAGCCCCAGCATTTT,CASGPDSYSNQPQHF
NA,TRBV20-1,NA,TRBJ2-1,TGCAGTGCTAGAGATGGGGCTAGGGAAATTTACAATGAGCAGTTCTTC,CSARDGAREIYNEQFF
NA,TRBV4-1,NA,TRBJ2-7,TGCGCCAGCAGCCAAGATGGGGGAGGCTACGAGCAGTACTTC,CASSQDGGGYEQYF
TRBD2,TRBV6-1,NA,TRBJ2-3,TGTGCCAGCAGCGCGACTAGCGGGAGGGGTTTGAGCACAGATACGCAGTATTTT,CASSATSGRGLSTDTQYF
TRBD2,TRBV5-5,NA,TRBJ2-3,TGTGCCAGCAGCCCCCGACTGGCGGGAGGGTCAGATACGCAGTATTTT,CASSPRLAGGSDTQYF
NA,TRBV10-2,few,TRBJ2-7,TGCGCCAGCAGTGAAGACGAGCAGTACTTC,CASSEDEQYF
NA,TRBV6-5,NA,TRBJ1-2,TGTGCCAGCAGTTACCAGGGTAATGGCTACACCTTC,CASSYQGNGYTF
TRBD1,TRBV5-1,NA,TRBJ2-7,TGCGCCAGCAGCGCCGGATCAGGGGGTATTGAGCAGTACTTC,CASSAGSGGIEQYF
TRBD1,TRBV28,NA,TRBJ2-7,TGTGCCAGCAGGGAGCGGCGACAGGGCTACGAGCAGTACTTC,CASRERRQGYEQYF